This is a list of T cell receptor beta chains from one sample in a study of blood T cell repertoires in COVID-19. Sequencing used immunoSEQ multiplex PCR; TCRdb keeps in-frame clones, though not all of them. Found here are 120,000 to 150,000 clones, 70% to 90% of them singletons; the top ten hold 11%. The sequencing sample was made of peripheral blood. All receptors derive from a woman over 75 with acute or convalescent COVID-19. CDR3s include the opening cysteine and the closing phenylalanine or tryptophan.

v_call: TRBV7-9; cdr3_aa: CASSELQGHAGELFF
v_call: TRBV9; cdr3_aa: CASSVYGESPLHF
v_call: TRBV27; cdr3_aa: CASRTGGVGEKLFF
v_call: TRBV10-3; cdr3_aa: CASMDRVDQPQHF
v_call: TRBV6-5; cdr3_aa: CASSSQGRDEQYF
v_call: TRBV25-1; cdr3_aa: CASSDPGEGGYTF
v_call: TRBV2; cdr3_aa: CASRASDRGELFF
v_call: TRBV11-2; cdr3_aa: CASKWGGVYNEQFF
v_call: TRBV3-1/TRBV3-2; cdr3_aa: CASSQVGGETEAFF
v_call: TRBV5-1; cdr3_aa: CASSFTPAGQETQYF
v_call: TRBV6-5; cdr3_aa: CASSKTTGNTEAFF
v_call: TRBV5-1; cdr3_aa: CASSLAAVSTDTQYF
v_call: TRBV11-3; cdr3_aa: CASSSGGETQYF
v_call: TRBV30; cdr3_aa: CAWSVRLGGQPQHF
v_call: TRBV5-1; cdr3_aa: CASSIGTADTGELFF
v_call: TRBV4-3; cdr3_aa: CASSQGDTNYEQYF
v_call: TRBV7-8; cdr3_aa: CASSLSLAGKGYTF
v_call: TRBV29-1; cdr3_aa: CSVEPGTGGAGYTF
v_call: TRBV7-8; cdr3_aa: CASSPTGTGVYGYTF